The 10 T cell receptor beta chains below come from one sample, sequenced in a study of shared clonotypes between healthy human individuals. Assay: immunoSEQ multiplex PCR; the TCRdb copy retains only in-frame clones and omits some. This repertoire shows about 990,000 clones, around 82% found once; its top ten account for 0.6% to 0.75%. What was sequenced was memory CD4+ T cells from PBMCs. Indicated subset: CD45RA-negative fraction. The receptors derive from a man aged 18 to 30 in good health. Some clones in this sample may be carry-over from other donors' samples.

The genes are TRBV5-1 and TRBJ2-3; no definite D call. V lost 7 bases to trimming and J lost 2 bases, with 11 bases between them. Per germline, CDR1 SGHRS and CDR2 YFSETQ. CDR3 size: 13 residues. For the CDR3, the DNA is TGCGCCAGCGCATTGGGCTACACAGATACGCAGTATTTT. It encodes CASALGYTDTQYF.

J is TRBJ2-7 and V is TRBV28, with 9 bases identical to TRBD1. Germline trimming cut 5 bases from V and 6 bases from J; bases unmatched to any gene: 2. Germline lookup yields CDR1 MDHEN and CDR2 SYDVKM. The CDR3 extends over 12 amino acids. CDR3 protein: CASSQQGAEQYF. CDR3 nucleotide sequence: TGTGCCAGCAGTCAACAGGGGGCCGAGCAGTACTTC.

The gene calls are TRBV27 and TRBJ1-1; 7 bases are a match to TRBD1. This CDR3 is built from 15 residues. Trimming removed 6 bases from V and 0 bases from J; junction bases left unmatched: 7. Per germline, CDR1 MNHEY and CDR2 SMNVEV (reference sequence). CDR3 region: CASSSTGWMNTEAFF. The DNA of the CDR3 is TGTGCCAGCAGCTCGACAGGGTGGATGAACACTGAAGCTTTCTTT.

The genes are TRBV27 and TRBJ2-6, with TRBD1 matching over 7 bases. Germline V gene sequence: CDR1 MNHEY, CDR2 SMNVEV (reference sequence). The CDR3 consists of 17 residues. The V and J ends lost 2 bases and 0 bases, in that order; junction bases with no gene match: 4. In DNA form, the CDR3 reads TGTGCCAGCAGTTTAGGGGACAGCTACTCTGGGGCCAACGTCCTGACTTTC. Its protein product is CASSLGDSYSGANVLTF.

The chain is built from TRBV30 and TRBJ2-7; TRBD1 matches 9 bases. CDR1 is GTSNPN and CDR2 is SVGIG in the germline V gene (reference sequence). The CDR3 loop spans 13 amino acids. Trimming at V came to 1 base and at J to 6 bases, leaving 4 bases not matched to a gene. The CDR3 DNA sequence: TGTGCCTGGAGTGCCGGGACAGGGCTCGAGCAGTACTTC. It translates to CAWSAGTGLEQYF. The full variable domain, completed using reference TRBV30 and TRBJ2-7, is SQTIHQWPATLVQPVGSPLSLECTVEGTSNPNLYWYRQAAGRGLQLLFYSVGIGQISSEVPQNLSASRPQDRQFILSSKKLLLSDSGFYLCAWSAGTGLEQYFGPGTRLTVT.

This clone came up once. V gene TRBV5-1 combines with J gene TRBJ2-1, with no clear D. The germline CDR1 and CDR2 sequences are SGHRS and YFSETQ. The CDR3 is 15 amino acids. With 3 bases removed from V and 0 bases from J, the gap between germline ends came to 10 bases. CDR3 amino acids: CASSSSVTSYNEQFF. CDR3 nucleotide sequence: TGCGCCAGCAGCTCGAGCGTGACCTCCTACAATGAGCAGTTCTTC. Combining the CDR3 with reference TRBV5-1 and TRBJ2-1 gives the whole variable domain KAGVTQTPRYLIKTRGQQVTLSCSPISGHRSVSWYQQTPGQGLQFLFEYFSETQRNKGNFPGRFSGRQFSNSRSEMNVSTLELGDSALYLCASSSSVTSYNEQFFGPGTRLTVL.

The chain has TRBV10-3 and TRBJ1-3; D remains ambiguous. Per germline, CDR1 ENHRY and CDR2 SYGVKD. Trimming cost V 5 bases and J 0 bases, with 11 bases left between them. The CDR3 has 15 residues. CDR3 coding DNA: TGTGCCATCAGTATGAACCCAGACTCTGGAAACACCATATATTTT. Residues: CAISMNPDSGNTIYF.

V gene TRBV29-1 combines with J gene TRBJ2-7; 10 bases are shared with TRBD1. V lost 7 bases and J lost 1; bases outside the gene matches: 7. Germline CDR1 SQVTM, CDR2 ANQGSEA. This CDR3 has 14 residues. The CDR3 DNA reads TGCAGCGCGACAACGGGACAGGGGTCCTACGAGCAGTACTTC. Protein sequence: CSATTGQGSYEQYF.

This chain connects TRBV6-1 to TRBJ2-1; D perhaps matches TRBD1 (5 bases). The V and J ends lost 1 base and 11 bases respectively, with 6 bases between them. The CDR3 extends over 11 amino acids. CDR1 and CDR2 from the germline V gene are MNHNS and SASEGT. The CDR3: CASSEGTQQFF. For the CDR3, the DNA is TGTGCCAGCAGTGAAGGGACACAGCAGTTCTTC.

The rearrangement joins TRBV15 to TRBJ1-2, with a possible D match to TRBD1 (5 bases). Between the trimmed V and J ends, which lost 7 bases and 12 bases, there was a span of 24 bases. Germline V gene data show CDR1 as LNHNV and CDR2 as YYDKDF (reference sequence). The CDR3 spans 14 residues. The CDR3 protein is CATTTSGPSSGHTF. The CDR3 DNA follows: TGTGCCACCACCACCTCCGGGCCATCTTCGGGGCACACCTTC.